This T cell receptor (beta chain) was obtained from a study of Graves' ophthalmopathy and Graves' hyperthyroidism (dated by TCRdb to 2016 to 2019). The study in broad terms: Hyperthyroidism was defined as stable when no progression to ophthalmopathy occurred within 18 months of follow-up. The study used TCR beta repertoire signatures to distinguish Graves' ophthalmopathy from Graves' hyperthyroidism and to predict progression to ophthalmopathy. In total, around 130 blood samples were TCR-sequenced: fewer than 50 ophthalmopathy, 75 hyperthyroidism and approximately 17 hyperthyroidism-to-ophthalmopathy patients. A discovery set of 95 to 100 patients (approximately 45 ophthalmopathy, 55 to 65 stable hyperthyroidism) was enrolled to explore V-J signatures distinguishing ophthalmopathy from hyperthyroidism. An independent validation cohort was composed of 18 hyperthyroidism patients and over 15 patients who later progressed from hyperthyroidism to ophthalmopathy. In several hyperthyroidism patients, the T-cell repertoires found in thyroid tissue were compared with those found in blood. After sampling, hyperthyroidism patients received methimazole starting at 30 mg daily, and ophthalmopathy patients received high-dose intravenous methylprednisolone. The research as a whole found: Sample size was not statistically predetermined, and group allocation was not concealed from the investigators. In cross-validation, the 13-signature model distinguished ophthalmopathy from stable hyperthyroidism with around 90% sensitivity and 81% to 82% specificity, while in the test set the corresponding values were roughly 80% and 75%. In validation, the model predicted ophthalmopathy progression with 70.59% sensitivity and 72.22% specificity; roughly 11 predicted patients were CT-confirmed with GO in a median of approximately six months. Most expanded thyroid clonotypes with frequency above 0.001 were also detected in blood, suggesting blood repertoires may reflect the thyroid immune response.

Points on this clonotype: This receptor's antigen is unknown. An end of the junction differs from the germline gene, which may be a read error.

For repertoire sequencing, the TCR beta CDR3 regions were amplified from RNA transcripts. The first round was an RT-PCR using HTBI primers with the Qiagen OneStep RT-PCR kit, and this first round was followed by a second-round multiplex PCR, then size selection and purification. Libraries were sequenced on an Illumina HiSeq2000 using paired-end 100 bp reads. The study's processing was this. SOAPnuke was used to process the reads, removing any read that contained adapters or uncalled bases, had a mean Phred below 15, or lacked an exact match to the constant primer or identifier. COPE v1.2.5 was used to merge high-quality paired reads. Each unique nucleotide sequence was defined as a clonotype, and clonotypes were aligned to IMGT TRB V, D and J references with MiTCR v1.1. Only V-J combinations with frequency above 0.0001 were analysed, covering approximately 99% of repertoires. A TCR clonal expansion and chaos score per V-J combination was defined as the ratio of F50 clonal expansion to chaos observed in the TCRdist matrix. Welch's t-statistics and random forest were used to reduce the features to about 14 V-J combinations, which were then used as input to a naive Bayes classifier. The Morisita-Horn index was used to measure how similar the thyroid and blood repertoires were. TCRdb passed the public sequencing reads through fastp at Q25 and MiXCR, retaining productive beta sequences. Entries that share a CDR3 protein sequence are merged under the most common genes and DNA. TCRdb's processing, not the authors' own work, is the source of the V and J calls. The sample table records 900,000 to 1,200,000 distinct CDR3 sequences; about 36% of these occur just once. The leading ten clones occupy 11% of the sample.

Patients with hyperthyroidism were aged 18 to 65 years, had been newly diagnosed, and had a disease duration of less than 2 months. Patients were excluded if they had other autoimmune diseases, uncontrolled infections, pregnancy or lactation. Clinical symptoms, serum thyroxine, TRAb, thyroid ultrasound and orbital computed tomography were used for diagnosis. Total RNA was extracted with Trizol reagent and quality-checked on an Agilent 2100 Bioanalyzer. The CDR3 sequence holds 13 residues, the cysteine and phenylalanine included. Only CDR3 DNA remains: 39 bases, in frame from the first base. The rearrangement combines TRBV12-3 or TRBV12-4 with TRBJ2-7; the D gene lacks a confident call. Sequencing used peripheral blood or thyroid tissue (not recorded which). This TCR derives from an adult man with Graves' hyperthyroidism. For the CDR3, the sequence is CASSLGSSYEQCF. The DNA sequence is given as TGTGCCAGCAGTTTAGGGAGCTCCTACGAGCAGTGCTTC.